This T cell receptor beta chain is from a study of blood T cell repertoires in COVID-19. Clones were read by immunoSEQ multiplex PCR, and TCRdb kept only the in-frame ones, dropping some. The sample has about 100,000 clones; 85% are singletons. The germline V gene has CDR1 SNHLY and CDR2 FYNNEI. CDR3 size: 13 residues. V lost 1 base and J lost 10, with 10 bases in between. The receptor was isolated from a human donor in a cohort sampled during active COVID-19. Sequenced input: peripheral blood. J is TRBJ1-4 and V is TRBV2; D is ambiguous. CDR3 residues: CASSEEFGRKLFF. The CDR3 region has the DNA TGTGCCAGCAGTGAAGAATTCGGGAGAAAACTGTTTTTT.